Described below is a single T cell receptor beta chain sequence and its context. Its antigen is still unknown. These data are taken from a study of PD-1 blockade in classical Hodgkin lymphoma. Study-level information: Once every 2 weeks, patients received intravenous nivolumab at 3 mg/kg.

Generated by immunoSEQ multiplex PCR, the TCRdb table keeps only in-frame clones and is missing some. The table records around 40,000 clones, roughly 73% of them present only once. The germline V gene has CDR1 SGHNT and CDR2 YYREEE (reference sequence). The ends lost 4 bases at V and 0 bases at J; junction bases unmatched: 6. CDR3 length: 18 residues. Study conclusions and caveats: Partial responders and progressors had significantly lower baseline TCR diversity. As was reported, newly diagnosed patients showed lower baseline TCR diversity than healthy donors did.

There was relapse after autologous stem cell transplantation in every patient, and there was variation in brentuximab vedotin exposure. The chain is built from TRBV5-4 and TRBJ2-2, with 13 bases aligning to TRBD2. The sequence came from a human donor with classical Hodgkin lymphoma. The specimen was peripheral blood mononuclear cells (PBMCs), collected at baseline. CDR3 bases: TGTGCCAGCAGCCAGGGACTAGCGGGGCCCCCGAACACCGGGGAGCTGTTTTTT. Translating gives CASSQGLAGPPNTGELFF. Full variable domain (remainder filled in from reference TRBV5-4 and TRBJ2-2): ETGVTQSPTHLIKTRGQQVTLRCSSQSGHNTVSWYQQALGQGPQFIFQYYREEENGRGNFPPRFSGLQFPNYSSELNVNALELDDSALYLCASSQGLAGPPNTGELFFGEGSRLTVL.